This TCR beta chain was captured in a study of graft-versus-host responses after intestinal transplantation. Study information: Every one of the recipients received anti-thymocyte globulin induction and afterwards took tacrolimus and steroids for 3 to 4 years. The study, taken as a whole, reports: There were GvH clones found in recipient marrow, and some of them appeared first in ileum or blood. Early post-transplant HvG declines showed an association with peak circulating GvH clone levels.

Of note for this clone: Its antigen is unidentified.

The CDR3 consists of 14 residues. Germline-derived CDR1 and CDR2 are MNHEY and SMNVEV (reference sequence). V was pared by 6 bases and J by 0 bases, with 11 bases between. Sequenced by immunoSEQ multiplex PCR; TCRdb stores in-frame clones only, minus some. The table lists about 89,000 clones, roughly 91% of them singletons. This sequence originates from a human donor who received an intestinal transplant. The chain links TRBV27 to TRBJ1-1; D call uncertain. This material consisted of unstimulated CD8+ T cells sorted from spleen or lymph node cells, taken before intestinal transplant. The CDR3 sequence is CASSLRAVNTEAFF. CDR3 in DNA: TGTGCCAGCAGCCTCCGAGCGGTGAACACTGAAGCTTTCTTT.